In this sample, the clone carrying this TCR beta chain turned up a few times. Hyperthyroidism cases were recent diagnoses of under 2 months' duration in people aged 18 to 65. Exclusion applied to patients with other autoimmune diseases, uncontrolled infections, pregnancy or lactation. This sample is part of a study of Graves' ophthalmopathy and Graves' hyperthyroidism. Across the whole study: Before any treatment was given, at initial diagnosis, peripheral blood was collected.

The CDR3 totals 15 residues. Germline V lookup: CDR1 SGHTA, CDR2 FQGTGA. V shed 4 bases and J 6 bases; nucleotides not matched to a gene: 10. RNA transcripts provided the template for amplifying TCR beta CDR3 regions. RT-PCR with HTBI primers came first, then second-round multiplex PCR. TCRdb recomputed calls from the multiplex PCR reads with MiXCR, one row per CDR3 protein. Among hundreds of thousands of distinct CDR3 sequences, over 20% were seen once, and the ten largest hold 7.1%. What was sequenced was peripheral blood. The chain has TRBV7-3 and TRBJ2-7, with 9 nucleotides matching TRBD2. The clonotype comes from a woman aged 18-29 years with stable Graves' hyperthyroidism. Some clones in this sample may be carry-over from other donors' samples. CDR3 loop: CASSSSGGPQSEQYF. The DNA of the CDR3 is TGTGCCAGCAGCTCAAGCGGGGGGCCCCAGAGCGAGCAGTACTTC. The full variable domain, its missing parts supplied by reference TRBV7-3 and TRBJ2-7, is GAGVSQTPSNKVTEKGKYVELRCDPISGHTALYWYRQSLGQGPEFLIYFQGTGAADDSGLPNDRFFAVRPEGSVSTLKIQRTERGDSAVYLCASSSSGGPQSEQYFGPGTRLTVT.